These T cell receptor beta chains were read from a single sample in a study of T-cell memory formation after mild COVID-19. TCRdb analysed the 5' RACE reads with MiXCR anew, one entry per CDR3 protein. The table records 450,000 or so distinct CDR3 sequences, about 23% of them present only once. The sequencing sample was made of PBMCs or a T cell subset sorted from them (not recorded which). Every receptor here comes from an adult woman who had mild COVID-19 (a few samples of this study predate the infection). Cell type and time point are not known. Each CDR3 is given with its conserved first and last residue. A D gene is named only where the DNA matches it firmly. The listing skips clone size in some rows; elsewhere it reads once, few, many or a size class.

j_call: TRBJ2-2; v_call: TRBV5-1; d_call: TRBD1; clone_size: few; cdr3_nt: TGCGCCAGCAGCGAGGGACAGGGAAACACCGGGGAGCTGTTTTTT; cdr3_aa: CASSEGQGNTGELFF
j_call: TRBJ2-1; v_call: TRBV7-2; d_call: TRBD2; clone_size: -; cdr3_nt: TGTGCCAGCAGCCCATATAGCGGGGCCTACAATGAGCAGTTCTTC; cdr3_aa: CASSPYSGAYNEQFF
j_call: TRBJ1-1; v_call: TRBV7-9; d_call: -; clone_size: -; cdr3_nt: TGTGCCAGCGGGTTCGCGTATGAAGCTTTCTTT; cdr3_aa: CASGFAYEAFF
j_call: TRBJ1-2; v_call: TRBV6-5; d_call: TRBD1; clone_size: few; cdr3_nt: TGTGCCAGCAGTTACTCGATGAAACGGACAGGGCCTAACTATGGCTACACCTTC; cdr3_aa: CASSYSMKRTGPNYGYTF
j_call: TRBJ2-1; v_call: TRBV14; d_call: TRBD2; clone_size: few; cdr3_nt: TGTGCCAGCAGCCAGGGCACTAGCGGGACCCTATCGAGCTCCTACAATGAGCAGTTCTTC; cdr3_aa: CASSQGTSGTLSSSYNEQFF
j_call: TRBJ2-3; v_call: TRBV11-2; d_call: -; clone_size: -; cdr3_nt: TGTGCCAGCAGCTTAGTCGTGGGGCCGGGTACAGATACGCAGTATTTT; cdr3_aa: CASSLVVGPGTDTQYF
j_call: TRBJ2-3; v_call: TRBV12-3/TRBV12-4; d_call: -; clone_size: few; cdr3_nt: TGTGCCAGCACCCTGGAGGGGATAGATACGCAGTATTTT; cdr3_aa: CASTLEGIDTQYF
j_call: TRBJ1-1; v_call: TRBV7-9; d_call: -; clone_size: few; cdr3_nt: TGTGCCAGCAGCTTAGCGCCGGGAACTGAAGCTTTCTTT; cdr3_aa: CASSLAPGTEAFF
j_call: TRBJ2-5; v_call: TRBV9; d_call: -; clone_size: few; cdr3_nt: TGTGCCAGCAGCGTAGTAGTGGGGGGACAAGAGACCCAGTACTTC; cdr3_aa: CASSVVVGGQETQYF
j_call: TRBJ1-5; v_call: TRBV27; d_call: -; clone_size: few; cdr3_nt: TGTGCCAGCAGTCACCGGGACGGGATATATCAGCCCCAGCATTTT; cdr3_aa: CASSHRDGIYQPQHF
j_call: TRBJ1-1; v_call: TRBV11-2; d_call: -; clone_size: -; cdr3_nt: TGTGCCAGCAGCTTAGGGGGGCTCGGAGCTTTCTTT; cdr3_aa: CASSLGGLGAFF
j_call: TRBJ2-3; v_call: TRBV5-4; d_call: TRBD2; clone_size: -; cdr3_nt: TGTGCCAGCAGCTCGACGGGACTAGCGGGGGATACGCAGTATTTT; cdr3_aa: CASSSTGLAGDTQYF
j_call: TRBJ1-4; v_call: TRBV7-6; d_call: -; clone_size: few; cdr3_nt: TGTGCCAGCAGCTTAGCGGGGAGGGGTGGAGAAAAACTGTTTTTT; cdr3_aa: CASSLAGRGGEKLFF
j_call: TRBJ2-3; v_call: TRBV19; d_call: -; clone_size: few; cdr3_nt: TGTGCCAGTAGCCACGGGACCTCTAACACAGATACGCAGTATTTT; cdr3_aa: CASSHGTSNTDTQYF
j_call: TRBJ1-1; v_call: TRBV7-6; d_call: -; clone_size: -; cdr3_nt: TGTGCCAGCAGCTCGAGACCTCAGGGCCGGGGAAACACTGAAGCTTTCTTT; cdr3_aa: CASSSRPQGRGNTEAFF
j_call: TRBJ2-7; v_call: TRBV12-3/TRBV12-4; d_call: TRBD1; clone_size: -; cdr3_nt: TGTGCCAGCAGTGGGGACAGGGGGCCTACCTACGAGCAGTACTTC; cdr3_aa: CASSGDRGPTYEQYF
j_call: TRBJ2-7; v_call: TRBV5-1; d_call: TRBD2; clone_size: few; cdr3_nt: TGCGCCAGCAGCGAGGGACTAGCGGGGTTCTACGAGCAGTACTTC; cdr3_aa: CASSEGLAGFYEQYF
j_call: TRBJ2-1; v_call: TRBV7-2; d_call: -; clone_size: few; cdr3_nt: TGTGCCAGCAGCTTAGCCCGGAGCTCCTACAATGAGCAGTTCTTC; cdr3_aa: CASSLARSSYNEQFF
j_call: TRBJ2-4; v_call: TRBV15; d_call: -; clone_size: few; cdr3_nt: TGTGCCACCAGCGCCCGACAGCTCAAAAACATTCAGTACTTC; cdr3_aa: CATSARQLKNIQYF
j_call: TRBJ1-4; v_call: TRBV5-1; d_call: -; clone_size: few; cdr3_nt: TGCGCCAGCAGCCCCACCGCCGGGATTAATGAAAAACTGTTTTTT; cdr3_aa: CASSPTAGINEKLFF
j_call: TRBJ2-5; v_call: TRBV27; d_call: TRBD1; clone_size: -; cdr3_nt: TGTGCCAGCAGTTTATGGGCAGGGGGCGAGACCCAGTACTTC; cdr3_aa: CASSLWAGGETQYF
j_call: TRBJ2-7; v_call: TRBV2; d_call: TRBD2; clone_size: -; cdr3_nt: TGTGCCAGCAGGACTCCAAGGACAGCGGGAGTTAACGAGCAGTACTTC; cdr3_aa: CASRTPRTAGVNEQYF
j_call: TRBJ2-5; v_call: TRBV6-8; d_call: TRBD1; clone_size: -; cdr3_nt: TGTGCCAGCAGTTTGCACAGGGGGCTGGAGACCCAGTACTTC; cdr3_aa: CASSLHRGLETQYF
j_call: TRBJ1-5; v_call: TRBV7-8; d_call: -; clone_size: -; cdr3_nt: TGTGCCAGCAGCTTATGGGACGATCAGCCCCAGCATTTT; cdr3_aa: CASSLWDDQPQHF
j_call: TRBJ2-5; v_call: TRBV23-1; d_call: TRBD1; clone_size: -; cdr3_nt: TGCGCCAGCAGTCAATCGCGCGACAGGGGAGAGACCCAGTACTTC; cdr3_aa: CASSQSRDRGETQYF
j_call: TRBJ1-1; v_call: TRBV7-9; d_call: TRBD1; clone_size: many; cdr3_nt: TGTGCCAGCAGCTTCGGGGACAGGGTAAACACTGAAGCTTTCTTT; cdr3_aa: CASSFGDRVNTEAFF
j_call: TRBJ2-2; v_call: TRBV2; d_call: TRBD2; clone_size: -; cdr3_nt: TGTGCCAGCAGTGAACGGTCTAGCGGGGTGAACACCGGGGAGCTGTTTTTT; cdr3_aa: CASSERSSGVNTGELFF
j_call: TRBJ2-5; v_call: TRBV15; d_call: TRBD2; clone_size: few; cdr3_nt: TGTGCCACCAGCTGGACTAGCGGGGCTACGACCCAGTACTTC; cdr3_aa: CATSWTSGATTQYF
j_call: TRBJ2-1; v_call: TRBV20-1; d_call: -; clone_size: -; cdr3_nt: TGCAGTGCTAGAGCTTTCAGTGAGCAGTTCTTC; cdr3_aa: CSARAFSEQFF
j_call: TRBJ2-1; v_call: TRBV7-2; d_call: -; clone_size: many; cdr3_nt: TGTGCCAGCAGCGCTGGGACGGAAGGATACAATGAGCAGTTCTTC; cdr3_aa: CASSAGTEGYNEQFF
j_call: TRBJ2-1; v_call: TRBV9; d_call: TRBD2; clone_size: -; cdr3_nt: TGTGCCAGCAGCGTAGTGGCACTAGCGGCTGTTAGCTCCTACAATGAGCAGTTCTTC; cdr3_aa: CASSVVALAAVSSYNEQFF
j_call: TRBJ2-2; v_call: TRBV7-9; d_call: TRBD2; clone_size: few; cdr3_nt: TGTGCCAGCAGCTTAGCCGCACTAGCGGGAGGGCCGGCCGGGGAGCTGTTTTTT; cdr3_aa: CASSLAALAGGPAGELFF
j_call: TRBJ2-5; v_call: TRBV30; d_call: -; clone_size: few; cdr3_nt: TGTGCCTGGAGTGTAGGTGCGCAGACCCAGTACTTC; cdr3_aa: CAWSVGAQTQYF
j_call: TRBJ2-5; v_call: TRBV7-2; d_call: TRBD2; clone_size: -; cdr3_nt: TGTGCCAGCAGCTCGCTCGGATGGGGGGGAGAGACCCAGTACTTC; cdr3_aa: CASSSLGWGGETQYF
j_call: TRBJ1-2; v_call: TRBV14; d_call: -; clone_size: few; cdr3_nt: TGTGCCAGCAGCCAAGCCCCGGGTCTGGGTGGCTACACCTTC; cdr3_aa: CASSQAPGLGGYTF
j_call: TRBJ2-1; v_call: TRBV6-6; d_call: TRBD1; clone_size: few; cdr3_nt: TGTGCCAGCAGTGAATCTACCGGGACAGATTCGCGACCTGAGCAGTTCTTC; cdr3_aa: CASSESTGTDSRPEQFF
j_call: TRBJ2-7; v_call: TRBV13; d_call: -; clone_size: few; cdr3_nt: TGTGCCAGCAGCCAGGCTGGGGGCTTGGCCTACGAGCAGTACTTC; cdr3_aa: CASSQAGGLAYEQYF
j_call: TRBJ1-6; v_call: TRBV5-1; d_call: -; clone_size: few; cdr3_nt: TGCGCCAGCAGCCTGACCTCTCTAGGGTCACCCCTCCACTTT; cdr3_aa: CASSLTSLGSPLHF
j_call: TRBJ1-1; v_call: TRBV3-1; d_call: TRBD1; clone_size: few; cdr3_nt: TGTGCCAGCAGCCAGGGGGGACAGGGGTTGAACACTGAAGCTTTCTTT; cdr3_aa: CASSQGGQGLNTEAFF
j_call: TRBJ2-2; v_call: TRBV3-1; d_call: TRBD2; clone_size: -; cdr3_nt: TGTGCCAGCAGCCCCGGGGCGGGGGGGCCTTCCGGGGAGCTGTTTTTT; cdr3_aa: CASSPGAGGPSGELFF
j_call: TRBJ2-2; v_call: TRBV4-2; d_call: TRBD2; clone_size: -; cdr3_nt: TGTGCCAGCAGCCATTCAAAGAGCGGGAGGGTCACCGGGGAGCTGTTTTTT; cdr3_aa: CASSHSKSGRVTGELFF
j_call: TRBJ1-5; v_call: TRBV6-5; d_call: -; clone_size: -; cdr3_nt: TGTGCCAGCACAGGTGGGGGCAATCAGCCCCAGCATTTT; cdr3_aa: CASTGGGNQPQHF
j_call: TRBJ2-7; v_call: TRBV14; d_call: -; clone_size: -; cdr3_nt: TGTGCCAGCAGCCAGAGGACGGCCTACGAGCAGTACTTC; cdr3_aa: CASSQRTAYEQYF
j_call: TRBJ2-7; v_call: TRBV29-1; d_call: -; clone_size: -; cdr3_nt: TGCAGCGTTGGCGGGCAATACGAGCAGTACTTC; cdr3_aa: CSVGGQYEQYF
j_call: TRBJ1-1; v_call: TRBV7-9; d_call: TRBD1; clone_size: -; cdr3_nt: TGTGCCAGCAGCTTAGACGGGACAGGGCTGTCCGGGGCTGAAGCTTTCTTT; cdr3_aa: CASSLDGTGLSGAEAFF
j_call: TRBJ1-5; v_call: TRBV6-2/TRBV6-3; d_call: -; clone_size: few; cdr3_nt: TGTGCCAGCAGTTACGGTAATCAGCCCCAGCATTTT; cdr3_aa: CASSYGNQPQHF
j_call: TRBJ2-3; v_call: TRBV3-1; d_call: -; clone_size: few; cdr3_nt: TGTGCCAGCAGCCATACTGTTAGCACAGATACGCAGTATTTT; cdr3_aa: CASSHTVSTDTQYF
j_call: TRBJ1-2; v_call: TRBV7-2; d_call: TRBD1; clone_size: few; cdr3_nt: TGTGCCAGCAGCTTAGAGACAGGGAACCGTGGCTACACCTTC; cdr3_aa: CASSLETGNRGYTF
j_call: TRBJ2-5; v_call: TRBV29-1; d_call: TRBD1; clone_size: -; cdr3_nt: TGCAGCGTTTCCTCAGGGGGCCCCCAAGAGACCCAGTACTTC; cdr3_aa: CSVSSGGPQETQYF
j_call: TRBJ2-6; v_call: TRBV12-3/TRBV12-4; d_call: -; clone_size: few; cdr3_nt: TGTGCCAGCAGTTTACTCCAGACTGGGGCCAACGTCCTGACTTTC; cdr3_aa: CASSLLQTGANVLTF
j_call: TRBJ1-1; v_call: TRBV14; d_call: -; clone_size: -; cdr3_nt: TGTGCCAGCAGCCAAGACCCATTGTTTGGGAACACTGAAGCTTTCTTT; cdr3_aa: CASSQDPLFGNTEAFF
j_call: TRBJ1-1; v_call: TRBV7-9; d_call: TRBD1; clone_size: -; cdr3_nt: TGTGCCAGCAGCCCCTTGGACAGGTACACTGAAGCTTTCTTT; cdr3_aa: CASSPLDRYTEAFF
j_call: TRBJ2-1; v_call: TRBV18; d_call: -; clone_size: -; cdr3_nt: TGTGCCAGCTCACCAGGGGGGCTCTCCTACAATGAGCAGTTCTTC; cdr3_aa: CASSPGGLSYNEQFF
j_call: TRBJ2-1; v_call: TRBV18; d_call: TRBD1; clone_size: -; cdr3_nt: TGTGCCAGCTCACCCACAGGGGGCGTAATCAATGAGCAGTTCTTC; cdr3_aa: CASSPTGGVINEQFF
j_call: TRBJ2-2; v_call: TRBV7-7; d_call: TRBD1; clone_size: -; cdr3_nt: TGTGCCAGCAGCCCGGACAGGGCCGGGGAGCTGTTTTTT; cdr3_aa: CASSPDRAGELFF
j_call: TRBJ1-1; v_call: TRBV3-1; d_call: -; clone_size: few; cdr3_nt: TGTGCCAGCAGCCTGGGGGAAGGTAACACTGAAGCTTTCTTT; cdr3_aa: CASSLGEGNTEAFF
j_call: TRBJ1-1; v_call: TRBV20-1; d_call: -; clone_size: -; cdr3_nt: TGCAGGGCTAGTGGGGAGGACACTGAAGCTTTCTTT; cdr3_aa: CRASGEDTEAFF
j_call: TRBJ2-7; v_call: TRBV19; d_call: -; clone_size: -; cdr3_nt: TGTGCCAGTAGTTGGGCGGGACACTACGAGCAGTACTTC; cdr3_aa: CASSWAGHYEQYF
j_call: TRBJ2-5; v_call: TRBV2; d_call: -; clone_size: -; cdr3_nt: TGTGCCAGCAAGATCGGCCGAATCGAAGAGACCCAGTACTTC; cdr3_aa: CASKIGRIEETQYF
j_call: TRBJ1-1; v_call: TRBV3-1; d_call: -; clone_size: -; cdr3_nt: TGTGCCAGCAGCCAAGATCTTGCAGGTTTAAACACTGAAGCTTTCTTT; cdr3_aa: CASSQDLAGLNTEAFF